A selection of T cell receptor beta chains follows, all from one sample in a study of blood T cells in healthy people across ages. TCRdb reprocessed the 5' RACE reads with MiXCR, giving one entry per CDR3 protein. The sample shows hundreds of thousands of distinct CDR3 sequences, under 45% of them seen only once. The sequencing sample was made of blood. All receptors derive from a man aged 55 to 70 in good health. Each CDR3 is given with its conserved first and last residue. Each record gives: D gene, J gene, V gene, clone size, CDR3 length, CDR3 DNA, CDR3 protein. The D gene is left open where the match is weak. Size values are once, few and many counts, or a class for expanded clones, and some rows have none.

.	TRBJ2-1	TRBV4-3	.	14	TGCGCCAGCAGCCAAGAGACGGCAGGCGACGAGCAGTTCTTC	CASSQETAGDEQFF
TRBD2	TRBJ2-1	TRBV5-4	.	16	TGTGCCAGCAGCTTGGCCACGGGGGGACGGAACAATGAGCAGTTCTTC	CASSLATGGRNNEQFF
.	TRBJ1-1	TRBV5-1	.	15	TGCGCCAGCAGCGTTAACGGGGGCGTGAACACTGAAGCTTTCTTT	CASSVNGGVNTEAFF
.	TRBJ2-7	TRBV21-1	.	14	TGTGCCAGCACCCGGGACAGGGTCCCCTACGAGCAGTACTTC	CASTRDRVPYEQYF
.	TRBJ1-5	TRBV19	few	14	TGTGCCAGTAGTATCACCCTCGGCGATCAGCCCCAGCATTTT	CASSITLGDQPQHF
.	TRBJ1-2	TRBV11-3	.	13	TGTGCCAGCAGCACTGGACCGAACTATGGCTACACCTTC	CASSTGPNYGYTF
TRBD1	TRBJ2-1	TRBV6-6	few	15	TGTGCCAGCAGTTACCGGGGACAGGGTTCTAATGAGCAGTTCTTC	CASSYRGQGSNEQFF
.	TRBJ1-3	TRBV14	.	14	TGTGCCAGCAGCCCGGGGGTCGTCGGAAACACCATATATTTT	CASSPGVVGNTIYF
.	TRBJ2-5	TRBV4-3	.	15	TGCGCCAGCAGCCCGGGCCGAGGGCGTGGAGAGACCCAGTACTTC	CASSPGRGRGETQYF
.	TRBJ2-5	TRBV25-1	.	12	TGTCCCCGGACAGTCGGCTGGAATGAGCAGTACTTC	CPRTVGWNEQYF
.	TRBJ2-4	TRBV6-2/TRBV6-3	many	13	TGTGCCAGCAGACCCACAGGGAAAAACATTCAGTACTTC	CASRPTGKNIQYF
.	TRBJ2-1	TRBV5-1	.	16	TGCGCCAGCACTCTGAGGGAAGCGGGCGACCAAAGTGAGCAGTTCTTC	CASTLREAGDQSEQFF
.	TRBJ2-2	TRBV10-3	once	12	TGTGCCATCAGCAGGAACACCGGGGAGCTGTTTTTT	CAISRNTGELFF
TRBD1	TRBJ1-5	TRBV20-1	.	15	TGCAGTGCCTCCGGGACAGGGTCGAACAATCAGCCCCAGCATTTT	CSASGTGSNNQPQHF
.	TRBJ2-4	TRBV10-3	few	20	TGTGCCATCAGTACATCCTCCCCGGGGTCCTCGGTCGGGGCCAAAAACATTCAGTACTTC	CAISTSSPGSSVGAKNIQYF
.	TRBJ2-5	TRBV12-3/TRBV12-4	.	15	TGTGCCAGCAGTTTAAAGGGGAGATCAACTAATGAGCAGTACTTC	CASSLKGRSTNEQYF
TRBD1	TRBJ2-7	TRBV27	.	15	TGTGCCAGCAGAGAAACCAGGGGGCGAGTTTACGAGCAGTACTTC	CASRETRGRVYEQYF
.	TRBJ2-7	TRBV6-1	many	13	TGTGCCAGCAGTACTACAGGGTTGCTGGAGCAGTACTTC	CASSTTGLLEQYF
TRBD2	TRBJ2-7	TRBV6-5	.	15	TGTGCCAGCAGTTTCGGGGCGGGGGGGACCTACGAGCAGTACTTC	CASSFGAGGTYEQYF
TRBD1	TRBJ2-7	TRBV2	few	14	TGTGCCAGCAGTCTCCGACAGGGGATCGACGAGCAGTACTTC	CASSLRQGIDEQYF
TRBD1	TRBJ1-1	TRBV7-2	many	13	TGTGCCAGCAGCTTAGGACAGGGTTTACAAGCTTTCTTT	CASSLGQGLQAFF
.	TRBJ2-1	TRBV27	many	12	TGTGCCAGCAGAAGTGGCTACAATGAGCAGTTCTTC	CASRSGYNEQFF
.	TRBJ2-1	TRBV4-1	few	15	TGCGCCAGCAGCCAAGGTGGGGGCGGCTACAATGAGCAGTTCTTC	CASSQGGGGYNEQFF
.	TRBJ2-5	TRBV5-6	few	13	TGTGCCAGCAGCGAGGGCGGGGAGAAGACCCAGTACTTC	CASSEGGEKTQYF
TRBD1	TRBJ1-1	TRBV20-1	.	14	TGCAGTGCTAGTGAGGGGGCGTGGAGCACTGAAGCTTTCTTT	CSASEGAWSTEAFF
.	TRBJ2-7	TRBV20-1	.	14	TGCAGTGCTAGAGATCCGAGTAGAAGCCGCGAGCAGTACTTC	CSARDPSRSREQYF
.	TRBJ2-5	TRBV5-6	.	12	TGTGCCAGCAGCTCCAGGCTTGGGACCCAGTACTTC	CASSSRLGTQYF
TRBD2	TRBJ2-7	TRBV5-1	once	17	TGCGCCAGCCGCTTAATTCGGACTAGCGGGGGGTCTAATGAGCAGTACTTC	CASRLIRTSGGSNEQYF
.	TRBJ2-1	TRBV2	.	15	TGTGCCAGCAGTGAAGGCGGGCGCATCAACCTTGAGCAGTTCTTC	CASSEGGRINLEQFF
TRBD1	TRBJ2-1	TRBV12-5	few	16	TGTGCTAGTGGTTCCCTGACAGGGCAAATTTACAATGAGCAGTTCTTC	CASGSLTGQIYNEQFF
TRBD1	TRBJ2-3	TRBV29-1	few	14	TGCAGCGTTGGAAGAGGACAGGGTACAGATACGCAGTATTTT	CSVGRGQGTDTQYF
.	TRBJ1-2	TRBV15	few	14	TGTGCCACCAGTCCCGGACCCACGGACTATGGCTACACCTTC	CATSPGPTDYGYTF
TRBD2	TRBJ2-1	TRBV5-1	.	17	TGCGCCAGCAGCTTGGCGCCTAGCGGGGGTTATGTTAATGAGCAGTTCTTC	CASSLAPSGGYVNEQFF
TRBD1	TRBJ1-2	TRBV5-1	few	15	TGCGCCAGCAGCCCGGGACAGGGGATAGGCTATGGCTACACCTTC	CASSPGQGIGYGYTF
TRBD2	TRBJ2-7	TRBV10-3	.	18	TGTGCCATCAGCACTAGACTAGCGGGGGGGCCAATGCAGAACGAGCAGTACTTC	CAISTRLAGGPMQNEQYF
TRBD1	TRBJ1-2	TRBV29-1	few	13	TGCAGCGTTGAGGACAGGGGTAACTATGGCTACACCTTC	CSVEDRGNYGYTF
TRBD1	TRBJ2-1	TRBV10-3	many	16	TGTGCCATCAGTGGCACACCGGGACAGCCTAGGGATGAGCAGTTCTTC	CAISGTPGQPRDEQFF
.	TRBJ2-7	TRBV20-1	once	14	TGCAGTGTAACGCGTCCAGGGTTATCCTACGAGCAGTACTTC	CSVTRPGLSYEQYF
.	TRBJ1-2	TRBV18	.	16	TGTGCCAGCTCACCACGTCCCGACAGTCAAAACTATGGCTACACCTTC	CASSPRPDSQNYGYTF
.	TRBJ2-7	TRBV4-3	few	13	TGCGCCAGCAGCCCCAACGGGGGTTACGAGCAGTACTTC	CASSPNGGYEQYF
.	TRBJ2-1	TRBV7-6	.	13	TGTGCCAGCAGCTTAGGTGGGGGGCTGGAGCAGTTCTTC	CASSLGGGLEQFF
.	TRBJ1-2	TRBV6-2/TRBV6-3	few	14	TGTGCCAGCAGTTCGCTAGGGACGGGCTATGGCTACACCTTC	CASSSLGTGYGYTF
.	TRBJ1-1	TRBV2	.	11	TGTGCCAGCAGCCGACAGCGTGAAGCTTTCTTT	CASSRQREAFF
.	TRBJ1-2	TRBV5-6	.	13	TGTGCCAGCAGCTTGAACCCCCGAGATGGCTACACCTTC	CASSLNPRDGYTF
TRBD2	TRBJ2-1	TRBV19	.	16	TGTGCCAGTAGTACCCCACTAGCGGGGGGGATCAATGAGCAGTTCTTC	CASSTPLAGGINEQFF
.	TRBJ2-7	TRBV27	.	14	TGTGCCAGCAGTTCTCTAGGGAATGCCTACGAGCAGTACTTC	CASSSLGNAYEQYF
TRBD1	TRBJ2-7	TRBV5-1	few	12	TGCGCCAGCAGAGAGACAGGGTACGAGCAGTACTTC	CASRETGYEQYF
.	TRBJ1-1	TRBV30	.	10	TGTGCCTCAGGAGTTACTGAAGCTTTCTTT	CASGVTEAFF
.	TRBJ1-1	TRBV6-2/TRBV6-3	.	16	TGTGCCAGCAGTTACTCCTTTGAGAAGCCCTCGATTGAAGCTTTCTTT	CASSYSFEKPSIEAFF
TRBD2	TRBJ2-7	TRBV12-3/TRBV12-4	few	13	TGTGCCAGCAGGAACAGCGGGGGCTACGAGCAGTACTTC	CASRNSGGYEQYF
.	TRBJ2-3	TRBV28	.	18	TGTGCCAGCAGTCAGACCGGTCGTGGACGAGCTGGCACAGATACGCAGTATTTT	CASSQTGRGRAGTDTQYF
.	TRBJ2-3	TRBV6-2/TRBV6-3	.	16	TGTGCCAGCAGTTACTCGAGGCGGGGCCTTTCTCATACGCAGTATTTT	CASSYSRRGLSHTQYF
.	TRBJ1-6	TRBV5-6	.	16	TGTGCCAGCAGCGAGGACGGGGGCGACTATAAGTCACCCCTCCACTTT	CASSEDGGDYKSPLHF
.	TRBJ2-7	TRBV15	.	13	TGTGCCACCAGCGTGGACGGATACAATGAGCAGTACTTC	CATSVDGYNEQYF
.	TRBJ2-3	TRBV27	.	16	TGTGCCAGCAGTCGCTCGCCGGGGATCAGCACAGATACGCAGTATTTT	CASSRSPGISTDTQYF